This T cell receptor beta chain emerged from a study of cytomegalovirus exposure and HLA in healthy donors. Study conclusions and caveats: Roughly even sequencing depth across donors was the assumption behind the presence/absence analyses.

As concerns this clone: Antigen: not known.

Primers: 60 Vbeta forward and 13 Jbeta reverse. Libraries were prepared by immunoSEQ multiplex PCR; TCRdb keeps only in-frame clonotypes and omits some of them. The repertoire holds 150,000 or so clones, with about 84% as singletons. This TCR derives from a middle-aged woman in good health and CMV-seropositive. Input material: PBMCs.

CDR3 sequence: CASSRPGTGGEQYF. CDR3 bases: TGTGCCAGCAGCCGGCCCGGGACAGGGGGGGAGCAGTACTTC. The V and J genes are TRBV7-9 and TRBJ2-7; 11 bases are a match to TRBD1. The V gene end was trimmed by 5 bases and the J gene end by 7 bases; junction bases not matched to a gene: 7. There are 14 residues in the CDR3. Germline V lookup: CDR1 SEHNR, CDR2 FQNEAQ (reference sequence).